The rows below give T cell receptor beta chains drawn from one sample of a study of radiation and T cells in renal cell carcinoma. Data came from immunoSEQ multiplex PCR; TCRdb stores just in-frame clones and leaves some out. Of some 120,000 clones in the sample, 70% to 90% are singletons; the top ten hold 1.5% to 2%. Specimen: blood, collected from a patient whose treatment included radiotherapy and nephrectomy. The receptors derive from a woman aged 60-75 years with renal cell carcinoma. Each CDR3 is given with its conserved first and last residue. For some rows the clone size is stated as once, few or many, or as a class when expanded; others skip it.

>TRBV5-1|16|TRBJ2-7|-
CASSEGLAGTSYEQYF
>TRBV11-2|15|TRBJ2-7|-
CASSSDRDPSYEQYF
>TRBV29-1|11|TRBJ1-2|once
CSVDGPRGYTF
>TRBV10-3|16|TRBJ2-7|-
CAISLGLARGSYEQYF
>TRBV27|14|TRBJ1-6|-
CASGRVPYNSPLHF
>TRBV28|14|TRBJ1-3|-
CASTGGRSGNTIYF
>TRBV11-1|15|TRBJ2-3|-
CASSLRTGGADTQYF
>TRBV28|14|TRBJ1-3|-
CASSNAIPGNTIYF
>TRBV11-2|16|TRBJ1-1|-
CASSLVVGAMNTEAFF
>TRBV5-4|14|TRBJ2-7|-
CASSSYTLQDEQYF
>TRBV6-1|15|TRBJ2-1|-
CASGFGRGGYNEQFF
>TRBV4-1|18|TRBJ2-7|-
CASSVGPTGRGLDYEQYF
>TRBV9|15|TRBJ2-1|-
CASSDTSGGYNEQFF
>TRBV5-1|16|TRBJ1-6|-
CASSPRTGESNSPLHF
>TRBV5-1|17|TRBJ1-3|-
CASSLLEEGVSGNTIYF
>TRBV5-4|14|TRBJ2-2|-
CASSGRTGTGELFF
>TRBV6-1|14|TRBJ2-1|-
CASSRQGWNNEQFF
>TRBV5-4|14|TRBJ1-3|-
CASSFPGVGNTIYF
>TRBV4-1|17|TRBJ2-3|once
CASSQLGLAGTTDTQYF
>TRBV5-4|15|TRBJ2-7|-
CASSSRDRGTYEQYF
>TRBV28|12|TRBJ1-1|-
CATDNANTEAFF
>TRBV7-8|14|TRBJ2-1|-
CASSLGRERVEQFF
>TRBV5-1|14|TRBJ2-7|few
CASSPGTSWYEQYF
>TRBV5-4|14|TRBJ1-2|-
CASSPTGDTYGYTF
>TRBV6-4|14|TRBJ2-3|-
CASGRGGEGDTQYF
>TRBV19|17|TRBJ1-2|-
CASSVDWPSNPRSGYTF
>TRBV11-2|15|TRBJ2-2|-
CASSLYRGQDGELFF
>TRBV29-1|13|-|-
CSVEVGHSYEQYF
>TRBV7-3|14|TRBJ1-2|-
CASSKQGADYGYTF
>TRBV6-1|12|TRBJ2-3|-
CASRPPGPPQYF
>TRBV7-3|14|TRBJ2-1|few
CASSPGRAENEQFF
>TRBV4-2|16|TRBJ1-4|-
CASSHGRDRGREKLFF
>TRBV28|12|TRBJ1-5|-
CASSSMEQPQHF
>TRBV2|15|TRBJ1-4|-
CASWMAGQTNEKLFF
>TRBV2|16|TRBJ2-2|-
CASSDRALTNTGELFF
>TRBV5-1|15|TRBJ2-3|-
CASSLGGSSTDTQYF
>TRBV30|13|TRBJ1-1|many
CATTRDPNTEAFF
>TRBV5-6|15|TRBJ1-1|once
CASSYYRGMNTEAFF
>TRBV9|15|TRBJ2-7|-
CASSPARTGRYEQYF
>TRBV15|15|TRBJ2-7|-
CATSILAGGLGEQYF
>TRBV5-8|15|TRBJ1-5|-
CASTNPGHGNQPQHF
>TRBV6-5|14|TRBJ2-5|-
CASSYGSGKGTQYF
>TRBV29-1|10|TRBJ2-7|-
CSVVLGEQYF
>TRBV19|14|TRBJ1-1|few
CASNSRSPNTEAFF
>TRBV5-6|18|TRBJ1-4|few
CASSLGPGRSSSNEKLFF
>TRBV27|14|TRBJ2-3|-
CASRYTGVTDTQYF